This note documents a single T cell receptor (beta chain) sequence. The antigen is not known. This entry belongs to a study of post-analysis software for immune sequencing data. Across the study: The patients showed relapsing-remitting, secondary progressive and progressive-relapsing multiple sclerosis courses. Study-level points and caveats: TRBV segments more frequent in patients than in controls numbered five and included TRBV5-6, TRBV5-1 and TRBV20-1. Controls showed significantly higher normalized Chao1 diversity than did multiple sclerosis patients. When the samples were clustered directly with F measure, those that had been prepared in the same batch showed strong co-clustering.

CDR1 is SGHVS, CDR2 FNYEAQ, per germline. Trimming took 1 base from V and 0 from J; bases not matched to a gene: 3. This CDR3 contains 15 residues. TCR beta cDNA libraries included unique molecular identifiers. T cells numbering roughly 1 to 10 million yielded cDNA molecules that totaled roughly 500,000. TCRdb itself ran the PCR reads through MiXCR, one entry per CDR3 protein. Of 650,000 to 900,000 distinct CDR3 sequences in the sample, more than 45% were seen once. Specimen: blood. The J gene is TRBJ2-7, the V gene TRBV7-6; 7 bases match TRBD2. The source is a girl aged 10 to 17 with multiple sclerosis. CDR3: CASSLGGSSSYEQYF. Written as DNA, the CDR3 is TGTGCCAGCAGCTTAGGCGGGAGCTCCTCCTACGAGCAGTACTTC.